The rows below give T cell receptor beta chains drawn from one sample of a study of blood T cell repertoires in COVID-19. Produced via immunoSEQ multiplex PCR; TCRdb's table is partial and in-frame only. The table records roughly 150,000 clones, approximately 86% of them present only once. The sequencing input was peripheral blood. Source of these receptors: a human donor in a cohort sampled during active COVID-19. The CDR3 runs from the conserved cysteine through the conserved F or W. Fields, in order: clone size, D gene, V gene, J gene, CDR3 protein, CDR3 DNA. The D gene is left open where the match is weak. The size entry is marked missing in some rows and otherwise reads once, few, many or a size class.

clone_size: .; d_call: .; v_call: TRBV4-1; j_call: TRBJ2-3; cdr3_aa: CASSSGPLGGTQYF; cdr3_nt: TGCGCCAGCAGCTCAGGGCCCCTAGGGGGTACGCAGTATTTT
clone_size: .; d_call: TRBD2; v_call: TRBV3-1/TRBV3-2; j_call: TRBJ2-5; cdr3_aa: CASSQATSGRETQYF; cdr3_nt: TGTGCCAGCAGCCAAGCGACTAGCGGGAGAGAGACCCAGTACTTC
clone_size: .; d_call: TRBD2; v_call: TRBV27; j_call: TRBJ2-7; cdr3_aa: CASSLREGPYEQYF; cdr3_nt: TGTGCCAGCAGTTTACGGGAGGGACCCTACGAGCAGTACTTC
clone_size: .; d_call: .; v_call: TRBV7-2; j_call: TRBJ2-7; cdr3_aa: CASSLMQFDRIIRSYEQYF; cdr3_nt: TGTGCCAGCAGCTTAATGCAGTTTGACAGAATAATTCGTTCCTACGAGCAGTACTTC
clone_size: .; d_call: TRBD2; v_call: TRBV2; j_call: TRBJ2-5; cdr3_aa: CASSDGWLAGGQETQYF; cdr3_nt: TGTGCCAGCAGTGACGGGTGGTTAGCGGGGGGGCAAGAGACCCAGTACTTC
clone_size: .; d_call: .; v_call: TRBV20-1; j_call: TRBJ2-7; cdr3_aa: CSASSSSSYEQYF; cdr3_nt: TGCAGTGCAAGTTCCTCTAGCTCCTACGAGCAGTACTTC
clone_size: .; d_call: TRBD2; v_call: TRBV6-5; j_call: TRBJ2-2; cdr3_aa: CASSYSAGGVGELFF; cdr3_nt: TGTGCCAGCAGTTACTCGGCGGGAGGGGTCGGGGAGCTGTTTTTT
clone_size: .; d_call: TRBD2; v_call: TRBV19; j_call: TRBJ2-5; cdr3_aa: CASSIRTSPQETQYF; cdr3_nt: TGTGCCAGTAGTATCCGGACTAGTCCTCAAGAGACCCAGTACTTC
clone_size: .; d_call: .; v_call: TRBV28; j_call: TRBJ1-2; cdr3_aa: CASSWREDYGYTF; cdr3_nt: TGTGCCAGCAGTTGGAGGGAAGACTATGGCTACACCTTC
clone_size: once; d_call: TRBD1; v_call: TRBV18; j_call: TRBJ1-4; cdr3_aa: CASSPDRVKEKLFF; cdr3_nt: TGTGCCAGCTCACCAGACAGGGTTAAGGAAAAACTGTTTTTT
clone_size: .; d_call: TRBD2; v_call: TRBV7-9; j_call: TRBJ2-1; cdr3_aa: CASSLAVGGLGSDEQFF; cdr3_nt: TGTGCCAGCAGCTTAGCGGTCGGAGGACTAGGGTCCGATGAGCAGTTCTTC
clone_size: .; d_call: TRBD2; v_call: TRBV5-6; j_call: TRBJ2-1; cdr3_aa: CASSLGLAAYNEQFF; cdr3_nt: TGTGCCAGCAGCTTGGGACTAGCGGCCTACAATGAGCAGTTCTTC
clone_size: once; d_call: .; v_call: TRBV4-1; j_call: TRBJ2-7; cdr3_aa: CASSQDGQPFTYEQYF; cdr3_nt: TGCGCCAGCAGCCAAGATGGACAGCCGTTTACCTACGAGCAGTACTTC
clone_size: .; d_call: TRBD1; v_call: TRBV12-3/TRBV12-4; j_call: TRBJ2-3; cdr3_aa: CASSYTGGDTQYF; cdr3_nt: TGTGCCAGCAGCTACACAGGGGGGGATACGCAGTATTTT
clone_size: .; d_call: TRBD1; v_call: TRBV7-9; j_call: TRBJ1-4; cdr3_aa: CASSLGQGADEKLFF; cdr3_nt: TGTGCCAGCAGCTTAGGTCAGGGGGCGGATGAAAAACTGTTTTTT
clone_size: .; d_call: .; v_call: TRBV6-1; j_call: TRBJ1-1; cdr3_aa: CASSELPDSQAFF; cdr3_nt: TGTGCCAGCAGTGAGCTCCCAGACAGCCAAGCTTTCTTT
clone_size: .; d_call: .; v_call: TRBV5-8; j_call: TRBJ1-5; cdr3_aa: CASSLAAGSSNQPQHF; cdr3_nt: TGTGCCAGCAGCTTGGCGGCAGGGTCTAGCAATCAGCCCCAGCATTTT
clone_size: once; d_call: TRBD1; v_call: TRBV4-1; j_call: TRBJ2-7; cdr3_aa: CASSQAGTGSYEQYF; cdr3_nt: TGCGCCAGCAGCCAAGCAGGGACAGGGTCCTACGAGCAGTACTTC
clone_size: .; d_call: .; v_call: TRBV7-8; j_call: TRBJ2-1; cdr3_aa: CASSSPRSASPNEQFF; cdr3_nt: TGTGCCAGCAGCTCTCCACGAAGCGCTTCCCCCAATGAGCAGTTCTTC
clone_size: .; d_call: TRBD2; v_call: TRBV5-4; j_call: TRBJ2-3; cdr3_aa: CASSHDQTSGTFSDTQYF; cdr3_nt: TGTGCCAGCAGCCACGACCAAACTAGCGGGACTTTTTCAGATACGCAGTATTTT
clone_size: .; d_call: .; v_call: TRBV3-1/TRBV3-2; j_call: TRBJ1-6; cdr3_aa: CASRQGHNNSPLHF; cdr3_nt: TGTGCCAGCAGGCAGGGACATAATAATTCACCCCTCCACTTT
clone_size: .; d_call: TRBD2; v_call: TRBV6-4; j_call: TRBJ2-1; cdr3_aa: CASSRTGREGQFF; cdr3_nt: TGTGCCAGCAGCCGCACGGGACGGGAGGGCCAGTTCTTC
clone_size: few; d_call: .; v_call: TRBV19; j_call: TRBJ2-4; cdr3_aa: CASSILGVAKNIQYF; cdr3_nt: TGTGCCAGTAGTATCCTCGGGGTGGCCAAAAACATTCAGTACTTC
clone_size: .; d_call: .; v_call: TRBV6-5; j_call: TRBJ2-5; cdr3_aa: CASRKGASVATQYF; cdr3_nt: TGTGCCAGCCGGAAGGGGGCTAGCGTGGCGACCCAGTACTTC
clone_size: .; d_call: .; v_call: TRBV3-1/TRBV3-2; j_call: TRBJ2-1; cdr3_aa: CASSQDAYSSYNEQFF; cdr3_nt: TGTGCCAGCAGCCAAGACGCTTACAGCTCCTACAATGAGCAGTTCTTC
clone_size: .; d_call: .; v_call: TRBV4-1; j_call: TRBJ1-1; cdr3_aa: CASSSPRGAGEAFF; cdr3_nt: TGCGCCAGCAGCTCTCCCCGGGGGGCAGGAGAAGCTTTCTTT
clone_size: .; d_call: .; v_call: TRBV28; j_call: TRBJ2-3; cdr3_aa: CASSFGGPRSTDTQYF; cdr3_nt: TGTGCCAGCAGTTTCGGAGGCCCACGGAGCACAGATACGCAGTATTTT
clone_size: .; d_call: TRBD2; v_call: TRBV11-2; j_call: TRBJ2-4; cdr3_aa: CASSSPAGLAGGRVDIQYF; cdr3_nt: TGTGCCAGCAGCTCTCCCGCCGGACTAGCGGGGGGGCGTGTAGACATTCAGTACTTC
clone_size: .; d_call: .; v_call: TRBV7-9; j_call: TRBJ2-1; cdr3_aa: CASSSAGTGYEQFF; cdr3_nt: TGTGCCAGCAGCTCAGCTGGTACGGGGTATGAGCAGTTCTTC
clone_size: .; d_call: .; v_call: TRBV5-1; j_call: TRBJ1-2; cdr3_aa: CASSPDTSSLYGYTF; cdr3_nt: TGCGCCAGCAGCCCAGACACTAGTTCCCTTTATGGCTACACCTTC
clone_size: .; d_call: TRBD1; v_call: TRBV10-3; j_call: TRBJ2-7; cdr3_aa: CAISVSGTGPYEQYF; cdr3_nt: TGTGCCATCTCAGTCTCCGGGACAGGGCCCTACGAGCAGTACTTC
clone_size: .; d_call: .; v_call: TRBV21-1; j_call: TRBJ2-7; cdr3_aa: CASTGQGHYEQYF; cdr3_nt: TGTGCCAGCACCGGACAGGGCCACTACGAGCAGTACTTC
clone_size: .; d_call: TRBD2; v_call: TRBV7-2; j_call: TRBJ2-7; cdr3_aa: CASSRTSAGGSYEQYF; cdr3_nt: TGTGCCAGCAGCCGGACCTCAGCGGGGGGCTCCTACGAGCAGTACTTC
clone_size: once; d_call: .; v_call: TRBV7-9; j_call: TRBJ2-4; cdr3_aa: CASQRGGTPQNIQYF; cdr3_nt: TGTGCCAGCCAGCGGGGCGGGACACCTCAAAACATTCAGTACTTC
clone_size: .; d_call: TRBD1; v_call: TRBV5-1; j_call: TRBJ2-3; cdr3_aa: CASSRQGSTDTQYF; cdr3_nt: TGCGCCAGCAGCCGACAGGGTAGCACAGATACGCAGTATTTT
clone_size: .; d_call: TRBD1; v_call: TRBV5-4; j_call: TRBJ1-2; cdr3_aa: CATHDRDRGNYGYTF; cdr3_nt: TGTGCCACCCATGACCGGGACAGGGGTAACTATGGCTACACCTTC
clone_size: .; d_call: TRBD1; v_call: TRBV19; j_call: TRBJ2-2; cdr3_aa: CASSFSGTVNTGELFF; cdr3_nt: TGTGCCAGTAGTTTCTCCGGGACAGTGAACACCGGGGAGCTGTTTTTT
clone_size: .; d_call: TRBD1; v_call: TRBV5-6; j_call: TRBJ2-5; cdr3_aa: CASSWGQGAGETQYF; cdr3_nt: TGTGCCAGCAGCTGGGGACAGGGGGCCGGGGAGACCCAGTACTTC
clone_size: .; d_call: TRBD2; v_call: TRBV5-1; j_call: TRBJ2-5; cdr3_aa: CASSLGASGAETQYF; cdr3_nt: TGCGCCAGCAGCTTGGGGGCTAGCGGGGCAGAGACCCAGTACTTC
clone_size: .; d_call: .; v_call: TRBV29-1; j_call: TRBJ2-1; cdr3_aa: CSVEVGPSWRQLKQFF; cdr3_nt: TGCAGCGTTGAAGTGGGGCCCTCGTGGAGACAGCTAAAGCAGTTCTTC
clone_size: .; d_call: TRBD1; v_call: TRBV27; j_call: TRBJ1-1; cdr3_aa: CASRLQGAYTEAFF; cdr3_nt: TGTGCCAGCAGACTACAGGGGGCGTACACTGAAGCTTTCTTT
clone_size: .; d_call: TRBD1; v_call: TRBV5-6; j_call: TRBJ1-1; cdr3_aa: CASSWDRGVEAFF; cdr3_nt: TGTGCCAGCAGCTGGGACAGGGGGGTTGAAGCTTTCTTT
clone_size: .; d_call: .; v_call: TRBV28; j_call: TRBJ2-1; cdr3_aa: CASSLLRDYNEQFF; cdr3_nt: TGTGCCAGCAGTTTACTCCGGGACTACAATGAGCAGTTCTTC
clone_size: few; d_call: .; v_call: TRBV28; j_call: TRBJ1-5; cdr3_aa: CASSLGRLNNQPQHF; cdr3_nt: TGTGCCAGCAGTTTAGGTCGACTCAATAATCAGCCCCAGCATTTT
clone_size: .; d_call: .; v_call: TRBV28; j_call: TRBJ2-1; cdr3_aa: CASISSSSYNEQFF; cdr3_nt: TGTGCCAGCATTTCCTCTAGCTCCTACAATGAGCAGTTCTTC
clone_size: .; d_call: .; v_call: TRBV5-1; j_call: TRBJ2-5; cdr3_aa: CASSLLSSVGETQYF; cdr3_nt: TGCGCCAGCAGCTTGTTGTCTAGCGTTGGTGAGACCCAGTACTTC
clone_size: .; d_call: TRBD2; v_call: TRBV27; j_call: TRBJ2-4; cdr3_aa: CATSPGGGRNIQYF; cdr3_nt: TGTGCCACCTCCCCCGGGGGGGGCCGGAACATTCAGTACTTC
clone_size: .; d_call: .; v_call: TRBV6-5; j_call: TRBJ2-3; cdr3_aa: CASSRQRTDTQYF; cdr3_nt: TGTGCCAGCAGTCGACAGCGCACAGATACGCAGTATTTT
clone_size: .; d_call: .; v_call: TRBV19; j_call: TRBJ1-5; cdr3_aa: CASSMYRDFNQPQHF; cdr3_nt: TGTGCCAGTAGTATGTACCGGGACTTCAATCAGCCCCAGCATTTT
clone_size: once; d_call: .; v_call: TRBV28; j_call: TRBJ2-3; cdr3_aa: CASSSPPAGPDTQYF; cdr3_nt: TGTGCCAGCAGTTCCCCCCCTGCGGGGCCAGATACGCAGTATTTT
clone_size: .; d_call: .; v_call: TRBV30; j_call: TRBJ1-3; cdr3_aa: CAWSPSRFSGNTIYF; cdr3_nt: TGTGCCTGGAGTCCTTCGCGCTTCTCCGGAAACACCATATATTTT
clone_size: .; d_call: TRBD1; v_call: TRBV7-2; j_call: TRBJ2-3; cdr3_aa: CASSPQGADTQYF; cdr3_nt: TGTGCCAGCAGCCCCCAGGGGGCAGATACGCAGTATTTT